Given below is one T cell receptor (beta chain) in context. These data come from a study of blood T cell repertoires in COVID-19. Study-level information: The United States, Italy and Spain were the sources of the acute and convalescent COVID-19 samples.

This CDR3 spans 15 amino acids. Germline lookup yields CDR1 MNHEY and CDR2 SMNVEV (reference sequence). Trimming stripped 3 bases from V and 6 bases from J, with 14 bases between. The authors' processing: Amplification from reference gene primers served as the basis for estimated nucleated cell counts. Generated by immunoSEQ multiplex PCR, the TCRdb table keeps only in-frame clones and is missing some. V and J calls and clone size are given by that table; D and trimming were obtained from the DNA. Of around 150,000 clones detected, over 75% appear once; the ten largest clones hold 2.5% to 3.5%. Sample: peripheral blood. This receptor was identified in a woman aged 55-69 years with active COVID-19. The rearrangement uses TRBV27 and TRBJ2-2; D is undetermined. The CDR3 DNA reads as TGTGCCAGCAGTTTGCCTCAACCGGTCCCCGGGGAGCTGTTTTTT. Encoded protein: CASSLPQPVPGELFF.